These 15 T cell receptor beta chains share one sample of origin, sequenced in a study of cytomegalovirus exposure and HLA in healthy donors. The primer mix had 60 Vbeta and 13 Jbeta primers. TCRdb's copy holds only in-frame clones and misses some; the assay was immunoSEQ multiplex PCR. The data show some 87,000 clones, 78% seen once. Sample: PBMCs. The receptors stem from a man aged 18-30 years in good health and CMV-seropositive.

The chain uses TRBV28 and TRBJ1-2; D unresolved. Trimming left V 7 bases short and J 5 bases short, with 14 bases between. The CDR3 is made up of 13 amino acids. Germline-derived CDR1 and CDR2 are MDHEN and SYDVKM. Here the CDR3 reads CASTPGLRYGYTF. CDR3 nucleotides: TGTGCCAGCACTCCCGGACTGAGATATGGCTACACCTTC.

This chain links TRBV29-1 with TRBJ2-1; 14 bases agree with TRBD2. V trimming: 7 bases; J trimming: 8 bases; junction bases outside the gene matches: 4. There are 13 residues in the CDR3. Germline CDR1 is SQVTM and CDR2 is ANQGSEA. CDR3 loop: CSAGLAGDYEQFF. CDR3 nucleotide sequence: TGCAGCGCGGGACTAGCGGGAGATTATGAGCAGTTCTTC.

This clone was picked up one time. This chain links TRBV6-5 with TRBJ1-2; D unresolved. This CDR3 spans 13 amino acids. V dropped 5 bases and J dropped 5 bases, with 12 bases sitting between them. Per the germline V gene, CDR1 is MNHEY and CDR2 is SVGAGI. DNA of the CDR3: TGTGCCAGCAGTGCATTGGTCGGTTATGGCTACACCTTC. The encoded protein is CASSALVGYGYTF.

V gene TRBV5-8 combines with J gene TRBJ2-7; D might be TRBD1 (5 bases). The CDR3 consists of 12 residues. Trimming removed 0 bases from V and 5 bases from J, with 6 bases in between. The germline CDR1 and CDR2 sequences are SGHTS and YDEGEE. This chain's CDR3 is CASSLEGNEQYF. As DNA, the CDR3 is TGTGCCAGCAGCTTGGAGGGGAACGAGCAGTACTTC.

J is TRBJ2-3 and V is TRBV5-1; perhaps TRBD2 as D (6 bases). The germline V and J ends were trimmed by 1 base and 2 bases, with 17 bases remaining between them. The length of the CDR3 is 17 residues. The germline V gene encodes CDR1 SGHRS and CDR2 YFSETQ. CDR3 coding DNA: TGCGCCAGCAGCTTGTACACGGGAGTCGTGAACACAGATACGCAGTATTTT. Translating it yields CASSLYTGVVNTDTQYF.

In nucleotides, the CDR3 is TGCGCCAGCAGCTTCAAGCGGGAGGGTAATGAGCAGTTCTTC. Translating it yields CASSFKREGNEQFF. The chain recombines TRBV5-1 with TRBJ2-1; 10 bases are shared with TRBD2. Losses at the gene ends were 2 bases for V and 7 bases for J; bases not matched to a gene: 3. CDR1 is SGHRS, CDR2 YFSETQ, per germline. The CDR3 is made up of 14 amino acids. Looking up the rest from reference TRBV5-1 and TRBJ2-1 gives the full variable domain: KAGVTQTPRYLIKTRGQQVTLSCSPISGHRSVSWYQQTPGQGLQFLFEYFSETQRNKGNFPGRFSGRQFSNSRSEMNVSTLELGDSALYLCASSFKREGNEQFFGPGTRLTVL.

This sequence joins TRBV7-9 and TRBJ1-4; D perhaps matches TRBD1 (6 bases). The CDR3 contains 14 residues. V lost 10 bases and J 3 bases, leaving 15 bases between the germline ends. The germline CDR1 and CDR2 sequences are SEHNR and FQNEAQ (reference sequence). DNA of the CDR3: TGTGCCACGGGCAGGGGTGCAGCTAATGAAAAACTGTTTTTT. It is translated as CATGRGAANEKLFF.

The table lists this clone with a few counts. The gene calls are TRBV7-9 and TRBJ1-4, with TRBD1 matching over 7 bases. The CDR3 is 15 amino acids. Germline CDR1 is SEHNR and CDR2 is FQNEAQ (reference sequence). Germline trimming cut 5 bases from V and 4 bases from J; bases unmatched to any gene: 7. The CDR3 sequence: CASSVRTGLNEKLFF. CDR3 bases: TGTGCCAGCAGCGTAAGGACAGGCCTTAATGAAAAACTGTTTTTT.

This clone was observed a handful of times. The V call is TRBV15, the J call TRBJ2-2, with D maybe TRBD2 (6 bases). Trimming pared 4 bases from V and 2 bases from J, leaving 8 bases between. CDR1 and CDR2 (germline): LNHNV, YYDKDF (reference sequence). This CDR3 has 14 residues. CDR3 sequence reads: CATSTSVNTGELFF. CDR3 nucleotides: TGTGCCACCAGCACTAGCGTAAACACCGGGGAGCTGTTTTTT.

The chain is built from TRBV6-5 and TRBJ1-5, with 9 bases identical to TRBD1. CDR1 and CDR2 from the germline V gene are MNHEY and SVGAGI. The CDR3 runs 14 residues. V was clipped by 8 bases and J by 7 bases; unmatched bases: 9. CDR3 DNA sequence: TGTGCCAGCGCCCCCGGGACAGGGACCCAGCCCCAGCATTTT. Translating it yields CASAPGTGTQPQHF.

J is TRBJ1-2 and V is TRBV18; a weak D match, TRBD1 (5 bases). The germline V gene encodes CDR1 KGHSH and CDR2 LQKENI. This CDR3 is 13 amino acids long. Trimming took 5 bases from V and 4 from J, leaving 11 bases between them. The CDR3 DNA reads TGTGCCAGCTCATTCGACAGAGGCTATGGCTACACCTTC. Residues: CASSFDRGYGYTF. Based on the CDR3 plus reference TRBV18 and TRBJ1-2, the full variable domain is NAGVMQNPRHLVRRRGQEARLRCSPMKGHSHVYWYRQLPEEGLKFMVYLQKENIIDESGMPKERFSAEFPKEGPSILRIQQVVRGDSAAYFCASSFDRGYGYTFGSGTRLTVV.

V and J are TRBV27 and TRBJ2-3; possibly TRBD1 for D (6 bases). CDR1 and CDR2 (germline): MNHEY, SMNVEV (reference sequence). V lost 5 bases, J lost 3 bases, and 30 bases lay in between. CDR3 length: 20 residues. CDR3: CASSTPGTSSRVWDTDTQYF. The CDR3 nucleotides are TGTGCCAGCAGTACCCCCGGGACAAGCTCTAGAGTATGGGATACAGATACGCAGTATTTT.

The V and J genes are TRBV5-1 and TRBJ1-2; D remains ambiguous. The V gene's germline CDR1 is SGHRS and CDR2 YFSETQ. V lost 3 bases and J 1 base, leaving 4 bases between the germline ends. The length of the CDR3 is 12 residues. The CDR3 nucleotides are TGCGCCAGCAGCTCCTATAACTATGGCTACACCTTC. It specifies CASSSYNYGYTF.

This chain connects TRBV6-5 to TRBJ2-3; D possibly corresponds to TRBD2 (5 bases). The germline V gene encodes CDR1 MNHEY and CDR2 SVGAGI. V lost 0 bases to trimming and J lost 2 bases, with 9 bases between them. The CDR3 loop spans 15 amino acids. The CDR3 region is CASSYSDYHTDTQYF. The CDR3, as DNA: TGTGCCAGCAGTTACTCAGACTATCACACAGATACGCAGTATTTT.

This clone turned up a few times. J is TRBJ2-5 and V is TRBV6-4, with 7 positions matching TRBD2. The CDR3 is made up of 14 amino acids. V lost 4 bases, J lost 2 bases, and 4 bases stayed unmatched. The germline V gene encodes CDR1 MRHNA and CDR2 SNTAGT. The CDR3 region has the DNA TGTGCCAGCAGTGTCGGGAGGAGACAAGAGACCCAGTACTTC. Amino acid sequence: CASSVGRRQETQYF.